This is a list of T cell receptor beta chains from one sample in a study of response to subunit inactivated influenza vaccine. TCRdb reanalysed the RT-PCR reads using MiXCR and keeps one entry per CDR3 protein. The repertoire holds around 650,000 distinct CDR3 sequences, approximately 14% seen once, with 11% in the top ten. This material consisted of PBMCs from blood, taken approximately 13 days after vaccination. The origin of the receptors is a man aged 50 to 60 who received an inactivated influenza vaccine. Each CDR3 is given with its conserved first and last residue. Each record gives: V gene, J gene, D gene, clone size, CDR3 DNA, CDR3 protein. The D gene is left open where the match is weak. The size entry is marked missing in some rows and otherwise reads once, few, many or a size class.

v_call: TRBV12-3/TRBV12-4; j_call: TRBJ2-5; d_call: TRBD1; clone_size: .; cdr3_nt: TGTGCCAGCAGTCTATTTGAGACAGGGATACAAGAGACCCAGTACTTC; cdr3_aa: CASSLFETGIQETQYF
v_call: TRBV20-1; j_call: TRBJ2-2; d_call: .; clone_size: .; cdr3_nt: TGCAGTGCCATGCGGGTGACAGGTGCGAACACCGGGGAGCTGTTTTTT; cdr3_aa: CSAMRVTGANTGELFF
v_call: TRBV5-1; j_call: TRBJ2-5; d_call: .; clone_size: many; cdr3_nt: TGCGCCAGCAGCTTGGTGGAGGCTACCACCGTAGGAGAGACCCAGTACTTC; cdr3_aa: CASSLVEATTVGETQYF
v_call: TRBV20-1; j_call: TRBJ2-3; d_call: TRBD1; clone_size: .; cdr3_nt: TGCAGTGCTAGAGATTTTCGCGGGACAGGATCTTTGGTTAACACAGATACGCAGTATTTT; cdr3_aa: CSARDFRGTGSLVNTDTQYF
v_call: TRBV18; j_call: TRBJ2-3; d_call: TRBD1; clone_size: few; cdr3_nt: TGTGCCAGCTCAACACGACAGGGTGGGAGCACAGATACGCAGTATTTT; cdr3_aa: CASSTRQGGSTDTQYF
v_call: TRBV18; j_call: TRBJ1-5; d_call: .; clone_size: few; cdr3_nt: TGTGCCAGCTCACCATACCAGGGCAATCAGCCCCAGCATTTT; cdr3_aa: CASSPYQGNQPQHF
v_call: TRBV6-2/TRBV6-3; j_call: TRBJ2-1; d_call: TRBD2; clone_size: few; cdr3_nt: TGTGCCAGCAGTTACTCGAGAGCGGGAGGGTACAATGAGCAGTTCTTC; cdr3_aa: CASSYSRAGGYNEQFF
v_call: TRBV5-5; j_call: TRBJ1-2; d_call: .; clone_size: .; cdr3_nt: TGTGCCAGCAGCTTGTTGACGGGGCCGAATAACTATGGCTACACCTTC; cdr3_aa: CASSLLTGPNNYGYTF
v_call: TRBV12-3/TRBV12-4; j_call: TRBJ2-1; d_call: TRBD2; clone_size: few; cdr3_nt: TGTGCCAGCAGTGCGGCCGGGACTAGCGGAGCTGGTTACAATGAGCAGTTCTTC; cdr3_aa: CASSAAGTSGAGYNEQFF
v_call: TRBV15; j_call: TRBJ2-1; d_call: .; clone_size: few; cdr3_nt: TGTGCCACCAGCAGAGGGGGGACCCCTAACTACAATGAGCAGTTCTTC; cdr3_aa: CATSRGGTPNYNEQFF
v_call: TRBV20-1; j_call: TRBJ2-1; d_call: .; clone_size: many; cdr3_nt: TGCAGTGCTCCCACGTGGGGTGAGCAGTTCTTC; cdr3_aa: CSAPTWGEQFF
v_call: TRBV20-1; j_call: TRBJ1-1; d_call: .; clone_size: .; cdr3_nt: TGCAGTGCTAGCACGTTGTGGAGGGTGGACACTGAAGCTTTCTTT; cdr3_aa: CSASTLWRVDTEAFF
v_call: TRBV20-1; j_call: TRBJ2-2; d_call: TRBD2; clone_size: many; cdr3_nt: TGCAGTGCTAGAGATCTCGGGACTAGCGGATACACCGGGGAGCTGTTTTTT; cdr3_aa: CSARDLGTSGYTGELFF
v_call: TRBV7-6; j_call: TRBJ2-7; d_call: .; clone_size: few; cdr3_nt: TGTGCCAGCAGCCCAAGGGGTTTCGGCGAGCAGTACTTC; cdr3_aa: CASSPRGFGEQYF
v_call: TRBV29-1; j_call: TRBJ2-7; d_call: .; clone_size: .; cdr3_nt: TGCAGCGTTGAAGGGGGAGGGGGCTACGAGCAGTACTTC; cdr3_aa: CSVEGGGGYEQYF
v_call: TRBV6-2/TRBV6-3; j_call: TRBJ1-2; d_call: .; clone_size: .; cdr3_nt: TGTGCCAGCAGTCAAGGAGGGTACTATGGCTACACCTTC; cdr3_aa: CASSQGGYYGYTF
v_call: TRBV4-2; j_call: TRBJ2-7; d_call: TRBD2; clone_size: .; cdr3_nt: TGTGCCAGCAGCCTCGCCGGGACTAGCGGGGGGGCCTACGAGCAGTACTTC; cdr3_aa: CASSLAGTSGGAYEQYF
v_call: TRBV20-1; j_call: TRBJ1-1; d_call: .; clone_size: .; cdr3_nt: TGCAGTGCTAGAGCGACCTTGAACACTGAAGCTTTCTTT; cdr3_aa: CSARATLNTEAFF
v_call: TRBV20-1; j_call: TRBJ2-5; d_call: .; clone_size: once; cdr3_nt: TGCAGTGCAAAGATAGGGACGGATGGGGAGACCCAGTACTTC; cdr3_aa: CSAKIGTDGETQYF
v_call: TRBV12-3/TRBV12-4; j_call: TRBJ2-7; d_call: .; clone_size: few; cdr3_nt: TGTGCCAGCACTTCCCGAGAGGGTGGGACCTACGAGCAGTACTTC; cdr3_aa: CASTSREGGTYEQYF
v_call: TRBV24-1; j_call: TRBJ1-4; d_call: .; clone_size: many; cdr3_nt: TGTGCCACCAGTGAAGTCCGGGCAGGAGAAAAACTGTTTTTT; cdr3_aa: CATSEVRAGEKLFF
v_call: TRBV5-4; j_call: TRBJ2-2; d_call: .; clone_size: few; cdr3_nt: TGTGCCAGCAGCCGGGGATCCGCGCTCAACACCGGGGAGCTGTTTTTT; cdr3_aa: CASSRGSALNTGELFF
v_call: TRBV4-1; j_call: TRBJ2-5; d_call: .; clone_size: .; cdr3_nt: TGCGCCAGCAGCCAAGCAGGGTACCCTTGGGAGACCCAGTACTTC; cdr3_aa: CASSQAGYPWETQYF
v_call: TRBV11-2; j_call: TRBJ2-1; d_call: .; clone_size: .; cdr3_nt: TGTGCCAGCAGCCCTAGGGAGGCCGTCGAGGAGCAGTTCTTC; cdr3_aa: CASSPREAVEEQFF
v_call: TRBV6-2/TRBV6-3; j_call: TRBJ1-2; d_call: TRBD1; clone_size: .; cdr3_nt: TGTGCCAGCAGTTGGGGACAGTCCTATGGCTACACCTTC; cdr3_aa: CASSWGQSYGYTF
v_call: TRBV20-1; j_call: TRBJ1-2; d_call: TRBD1; clone_size: few; cdr3_nt: TGCAGTGCCAGGACAGGGTACAACTATGGCTACACCTTC; cdr3_aa: CSARTGYNYGYTF
v_call: TRBV5-1; j_call: TRBJ1-1; d_call: .; clone_size: many; cdr3_nt: TGCGCCAGCCTCCCTACCGCGAACACTGAAGCTTTCTTT; cdr3_aa: CASLPTANTEAFF
v_call: TRBV2; j_call: TRBJ2-5; d_call: .; clone_size: .; cdr3_nt: TGTGCCAGCAGTGACAGGCCCGGAGTGGAGACCCAGTACTTC; cdr3_aa: CASSDRPGVETQYF
v_call: TRBV10-3; j_call: TRBJ2-1; d_call: TRBD2; clone_size: few; cdr3_nt: TGTGCCATCAGTGACTCACTAGCGGGGACAAATGAGCAGTTCTTC; cdr3_aa: CAISDSLAGTNEQFF
v_call: TRBV20-1; j_call: TRBJ2-2; d_call: .; clone_size: few; cdr3_nt: TGCAGTGCTATGGACCCGAAAGGGCACCGGGAGCTGTTTTTT; cdr3_aa: CSAMDPKGHRELFF